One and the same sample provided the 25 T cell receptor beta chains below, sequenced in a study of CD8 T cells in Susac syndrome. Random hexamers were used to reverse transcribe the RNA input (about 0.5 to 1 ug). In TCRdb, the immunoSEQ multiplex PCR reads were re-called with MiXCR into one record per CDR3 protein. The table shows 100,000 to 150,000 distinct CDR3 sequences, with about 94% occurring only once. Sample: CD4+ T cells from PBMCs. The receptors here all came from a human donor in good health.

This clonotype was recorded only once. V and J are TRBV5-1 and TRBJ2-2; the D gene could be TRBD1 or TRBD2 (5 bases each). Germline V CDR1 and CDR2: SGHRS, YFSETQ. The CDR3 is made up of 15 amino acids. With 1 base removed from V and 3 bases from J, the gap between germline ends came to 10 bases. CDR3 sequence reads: CASSLIGTYTGELFF. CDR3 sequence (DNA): TGCGCCAGCAGCTTGATCGGGACCTACACCGGGGAGCTGTTTTTT. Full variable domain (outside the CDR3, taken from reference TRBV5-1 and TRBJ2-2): KAGVTQTPRYLIKTRGQQVTLSCSPISGHRSVSWYQQTPGQGLQFLFEYFSETQRNKGNFPGRFSGRQFSNSRSEMNVSTLELGDSALYLCASSLIGTYTGELFFGEGSRLTVL.

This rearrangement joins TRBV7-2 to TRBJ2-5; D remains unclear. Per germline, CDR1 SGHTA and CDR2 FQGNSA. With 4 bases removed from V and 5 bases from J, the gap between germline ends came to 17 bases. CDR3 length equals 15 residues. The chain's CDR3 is CASSSRPAEEETQYF. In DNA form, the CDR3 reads TGTGCCAGCAGCTCCCGGCCCGCCGAGGAGGAGACCCAGTACTTC.

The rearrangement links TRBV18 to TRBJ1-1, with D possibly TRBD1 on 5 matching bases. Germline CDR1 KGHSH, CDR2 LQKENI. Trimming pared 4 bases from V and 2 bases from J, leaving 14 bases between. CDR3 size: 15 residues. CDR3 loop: CASSLADRRNTEAFF. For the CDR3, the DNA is TGTGCCAGCTCACTAGCAGACAGACGAAACACTGAAGCTTTCTTT.

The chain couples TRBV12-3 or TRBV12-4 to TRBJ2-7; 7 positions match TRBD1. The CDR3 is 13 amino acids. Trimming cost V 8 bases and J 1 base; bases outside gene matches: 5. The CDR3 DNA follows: TGTGCCAGCGGGACAGTAGAGTCCTACGAGCAGTACTTC. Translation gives CASGTVESYEQYF.

The CDR3 DNA reads TGCGCCAGCAGCTTAAGAGGACAGAACTATGGCTACACCTTC. This encodes CASSLRGQNYGYTF. The V and J genes are TRBV5-1 and TRBJ1-2; a possible D gene is TRBD1 (6 bases). Germline V gene sequence: CDR1 SGHRS, CDR2 YFSETQ. The germline V and J ends were trimmed by 2 bases and 2 bases, with 10 bases remaining between them. The length of the CDR3 is 14 residues. The full variable domain, completed using reference TRBV5-1 and TRBJ1-2, is KAGVTQTPRYLIKTRGQQVTLSCSPISGHRSVSWYQQTPGQGLQFLFEYFSETQRNKGNFPGRFSGRQFSNSRSEMNVSTLELGDSALYLCASSLRGQNYGYTFGSGTRLTVV.

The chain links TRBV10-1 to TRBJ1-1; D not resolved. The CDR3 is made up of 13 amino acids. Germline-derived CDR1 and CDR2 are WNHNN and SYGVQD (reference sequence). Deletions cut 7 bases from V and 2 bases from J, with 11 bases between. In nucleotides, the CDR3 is TGCGCCAGCAAGGATAACGAAAACACTGAAGCTTTCTTT. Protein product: CASKDNENTEAFF.

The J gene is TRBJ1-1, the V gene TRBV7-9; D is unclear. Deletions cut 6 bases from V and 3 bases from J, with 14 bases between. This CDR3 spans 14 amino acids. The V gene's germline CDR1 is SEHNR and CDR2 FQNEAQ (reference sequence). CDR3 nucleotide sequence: TGTGCCAGCAGTCTCTTCCGCCAAGACACTGAAGCTTTCTTT. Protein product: CASSLFRQDTEAFF.

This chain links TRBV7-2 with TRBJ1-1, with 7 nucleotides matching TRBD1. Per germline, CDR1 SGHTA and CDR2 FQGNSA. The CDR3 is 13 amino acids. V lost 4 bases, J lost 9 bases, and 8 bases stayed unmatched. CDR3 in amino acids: CASSYTGQAQAFF. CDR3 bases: TGTGCCAGCAGCTATACCGGACAGGCCCAAGCTTTCTTT.

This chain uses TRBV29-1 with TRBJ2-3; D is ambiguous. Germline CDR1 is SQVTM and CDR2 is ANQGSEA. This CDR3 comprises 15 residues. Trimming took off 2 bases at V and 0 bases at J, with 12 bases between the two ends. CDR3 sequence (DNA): TGCAGCGTTGAACCGGCGTACGACAGCACAGATACGCAGTATTTT. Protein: CSVEPAYDSTDTQYF.

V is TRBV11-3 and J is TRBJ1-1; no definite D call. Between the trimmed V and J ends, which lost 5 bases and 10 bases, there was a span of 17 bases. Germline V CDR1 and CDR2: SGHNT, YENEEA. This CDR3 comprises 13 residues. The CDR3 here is CASSPRGEARAFF. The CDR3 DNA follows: TGTGCCAGCAGCCCCCGAGGAGAGGCGAGAGCTTTCTTT.

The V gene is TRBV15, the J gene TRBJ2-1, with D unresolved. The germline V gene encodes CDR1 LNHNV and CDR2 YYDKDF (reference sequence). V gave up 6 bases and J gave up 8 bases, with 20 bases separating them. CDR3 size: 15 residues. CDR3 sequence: CATSPPPGMSYEQFF. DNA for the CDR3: TGTGCCACCAGTCCCCCCCCGGGCATGAGCTATGAGCAGTTCTTC.

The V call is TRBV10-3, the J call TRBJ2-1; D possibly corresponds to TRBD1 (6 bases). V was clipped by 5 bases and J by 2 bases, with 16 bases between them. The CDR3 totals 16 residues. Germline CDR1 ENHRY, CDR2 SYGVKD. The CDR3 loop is CAISRSTAGAYNEQFF. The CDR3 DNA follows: TGTGCCATCAGTCGATCAACAGCAGGGGCCTACAATGAGCAGTTCTTC.

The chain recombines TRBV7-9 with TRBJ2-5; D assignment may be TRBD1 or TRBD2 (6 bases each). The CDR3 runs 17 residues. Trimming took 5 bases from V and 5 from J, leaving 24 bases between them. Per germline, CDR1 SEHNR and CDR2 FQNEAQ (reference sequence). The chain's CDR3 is CASSLFDRKGGGETQYF. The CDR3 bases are TGTGCCAGCAGCCTATTCGACAGAAAGGGGGGCGGGGAGACCCAGTACTTC.

Here the CDR3 reads CASSPRRIETQYF. CDR3 nucleotide sequence: TGTGCCAGCAGCCCCCGACGCATCGAGACCCAGTACTTC. V usage is TRBV16 and J usage is TRBJ2-5, with no clear D. V was cut by 4 bases and J by 5 bases, with 11 bases left in between. The length of the CDR3 is 13 residues. The germline CDR1 and CDR2 sequences are KGHSY and FQNENV.

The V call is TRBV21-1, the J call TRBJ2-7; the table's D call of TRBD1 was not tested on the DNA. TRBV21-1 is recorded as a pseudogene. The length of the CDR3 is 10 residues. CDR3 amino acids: CASPLPGTVF. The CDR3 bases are TGTGCCAGCCCCCTACCCGGGACAGTCTTC.

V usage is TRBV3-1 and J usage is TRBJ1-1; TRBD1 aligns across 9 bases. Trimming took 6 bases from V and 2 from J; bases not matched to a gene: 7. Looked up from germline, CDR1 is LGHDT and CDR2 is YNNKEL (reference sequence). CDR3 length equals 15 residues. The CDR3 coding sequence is TGTGCCAGCAGAAAAAAGACAGGGGGAAACACTGAAGCTTTCTTT. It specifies CASRKKTGGNTEAFF.

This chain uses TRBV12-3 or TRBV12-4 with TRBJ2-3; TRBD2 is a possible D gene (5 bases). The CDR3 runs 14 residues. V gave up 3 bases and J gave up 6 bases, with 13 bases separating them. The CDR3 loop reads CASSLPPGSDTQYF. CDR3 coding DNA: TGTGCCAGCAGTTTGCCCCCGGGATCTGATACGCAGTATTTT.

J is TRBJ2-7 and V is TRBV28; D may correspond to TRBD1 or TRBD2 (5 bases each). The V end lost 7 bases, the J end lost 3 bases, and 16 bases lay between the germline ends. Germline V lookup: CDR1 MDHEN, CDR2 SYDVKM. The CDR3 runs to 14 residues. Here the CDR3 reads CASTADGTDYEQYF. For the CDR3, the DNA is TGTGCCAGCACCGCCGACGGGACGGACTACGAGCAGTACTTC. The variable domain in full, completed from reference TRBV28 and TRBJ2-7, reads DVKVTQSSRYLVKRTGEKVFLECVQDMDHENMFWYRQDPGLGLRLIYFSYDVKMKEKGDIPEGYSVSREKKERFSLILESASTNQTSMYLCASTADGTDYEQYFGPGTRLTVT.

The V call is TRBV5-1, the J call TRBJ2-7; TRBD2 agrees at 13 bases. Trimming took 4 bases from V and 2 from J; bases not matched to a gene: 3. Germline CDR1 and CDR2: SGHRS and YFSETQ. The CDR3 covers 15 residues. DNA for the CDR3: TGCGCCAGCAGCGAGACTAGCGGGAGGCCCTACGAGCAGTACTTC. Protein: CASSETSGRPYEQYF.

CDR3 nucleotides: TGCAGTGTTGGGACTAGCGGGAGGGCTCAGTTCTTC. Its protein product is CSVGTSGRAQFF. The J gene is TRBJ2-1, the V gene TRBV20-1; TRBD2 matches 16 bases. Per the germline V gene, CDR1 is DFQATT and CDR2 is SNEGSKA (reference sequence). This CDR3 contains 12 residues. The V and J ends lost 7 bases and 13 bases, in that order; junction bases with no gene match: 4.

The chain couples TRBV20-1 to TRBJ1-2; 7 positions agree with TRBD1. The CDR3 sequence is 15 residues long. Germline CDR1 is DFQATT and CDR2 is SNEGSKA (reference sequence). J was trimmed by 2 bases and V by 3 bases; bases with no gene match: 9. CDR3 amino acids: CSASGRGNLNYGYTF. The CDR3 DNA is TGCAGTGCTAGCGGCAGGGGGAACTTGAACTATGGCTACACCTTC.

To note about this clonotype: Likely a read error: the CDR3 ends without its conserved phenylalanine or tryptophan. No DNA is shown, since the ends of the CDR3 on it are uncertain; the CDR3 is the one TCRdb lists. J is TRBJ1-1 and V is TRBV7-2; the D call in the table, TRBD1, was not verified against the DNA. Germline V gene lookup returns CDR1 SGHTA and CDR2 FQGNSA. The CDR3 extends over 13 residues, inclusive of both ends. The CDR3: CASSFWDAMKAFL.

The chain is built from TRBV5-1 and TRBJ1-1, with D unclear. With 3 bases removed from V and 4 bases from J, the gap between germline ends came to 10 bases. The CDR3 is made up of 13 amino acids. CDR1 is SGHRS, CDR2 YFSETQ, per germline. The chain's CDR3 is CASSSTAFTEAFF. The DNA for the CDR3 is TGCGCCAGCAGCTCGACGGCGTTCACTGAAGCTTTCTTT.

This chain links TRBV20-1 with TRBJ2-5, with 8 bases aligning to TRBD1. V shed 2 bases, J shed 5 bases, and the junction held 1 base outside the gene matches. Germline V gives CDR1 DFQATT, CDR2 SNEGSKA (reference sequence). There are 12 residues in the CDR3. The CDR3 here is CSARQGAETQYF. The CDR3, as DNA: TGCAGTGCTAGACAGGGGGCGGAGACCCAGTACTTC.

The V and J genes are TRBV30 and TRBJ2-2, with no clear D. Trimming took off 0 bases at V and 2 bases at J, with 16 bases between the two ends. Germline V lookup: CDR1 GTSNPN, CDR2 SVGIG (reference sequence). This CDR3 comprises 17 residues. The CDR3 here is CAWSVPHSFFNTGELFF. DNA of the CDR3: TGTGCCTGGAGTGTACCTCACAGCTTCTTCAACACCGGGGAGCTGTTTTTT. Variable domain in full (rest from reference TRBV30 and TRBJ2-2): SQTIHQWPATLVQPVGSPLSLECTVEGTSNPNLYWYRQAAGRGLQLLFYSVGIGQISSEVPQNLSASRPQDRQFILSSKKLLLSDSGFYLCAWSVPHSFFNTGELFFGEGSRLTVL.